Listed below are T cell receptor beta chains from one sample, sequenced in a study of T cell clonotyping in hematopoietic cell transplantation. Assay used: immunoSEQ multiplex PCR; TCRdb lists only in-frame clones, some missing. The profile shows roughly 24,000 clones, approximately 80% of them singletons. This sample comprised peripheral blood mononuclear cells, obtained before stem cell transplant. Receptors originate from a woman between 55 and 75 years old with acute myeloid leukemia. Some clones in this sample may be carry-over from other donors' samples. Each CDR3 is given with its conserved first and last residue. The order of the fields is clone size, D gene, J gene, V gene, CDR3 protein, CDR3 DNA. A D gene is named only where the DNA matches it firmly. Clone size is stated in some rows and not others, as once, few, many or a class when expanded.

once	.	TRBJ2-7	TRBV7-2	CASSFSSYEQYF	TGTGCCAGCAGCTTTTCCAGCTACGAGCAGTACTTC
once	TRBD1	TRBJ1-1	TRBV7-8	CATSDREGNTEAFF	TGTGCCACTTCGGACAGGGAGGGGAACACTGAAGCTTTCTTT
.	.	TRBJ2-5	TRBV11-2	CASSPPTGLHQETQYF	TGTGCCAGCAGCCCTCCTACAGGGCTCCACCAAGAGACCCAGTACTTC
.	TRBD1	TRBJ1-4	TRBV7-9	CASSLTGGNEKLFF	TGTGCCAGCAGCCTAACAGGGGGAAATGAAAAACTGTTTTTT
.	.	TRBJ1-1	TRBV9	CASSETDLGNTEAFF	TGTGCCAGCAGCGAGACCGACCTGGGGAACACTGAAGCTTTCTTT
once	.	TRBJ1-1	TRBV5-1	CASSLVRTMNTEAFF	TGCGCCAGCAGCTTGGTCCGGACCATGAACACTGAAGCTTTCTTT
.	.	TRBJ2-7	TRBV20-1	CSARGAEQYF	TGCAGTGCTAGAGGTGCCGAGCAGTACTTC
.	.	TRBJ1-1	TRBV6-5	CASSYRSGRWNTEAFF	TGTGCCAGCAGTTACCGGAGTGGGAGGTGGAACACTGAAGCTTTCTTT
.	TRBD2	TRBJ2-1	TRBV27	CASRMGGGYNEQFF	TGTGCCAGCAGAATGGGGGGGGGTTACAATGAGCAGTTCTTC
.	.	TRBJ1-4	TRBV6-1	CASSESVIPEKLFF	TGTGCCAGCAGTGAAAGCGTTATCCCCGAAAAACTGTTTTTT
.	.	TRBJ1-2	TRBV29-1	CSARQLALDGYTF	TGCAGCGCCCGCCAACTAGCCCTCGATGGCTACACCTTC
few	.	TRBJ1-5	TRBV28	CASSLWGADQPQHF	TGTGCCAGCAGTTTATGGGGGGCCGACCAGCCCCAGCATTTT
.	TRBD1	TRBJ1-3	TRBV7-2	CASSPRTGAGNTIYF	TGTGCCAGCAGCCCCCGGACAGGAGCTGGAAACACCATATATTTT
.	.	TRBJ1-4	TRBV9	CASSVGGVGEKLFF	TGTGCCAGCAGCGTAGGAGGGGTCGGGGAAAAACTGTTTTTT
.	.	TRBJ2-3	TRBV7-2	CASSPRSTSTDTQYF	TGTGCCAGCAGCCCCCGGTCCACTAGCACAGATACGCAGTATTTT
.	.	TRBJ2-1	TRBV4-3	CASSQEPGDSSYNEQFF	TGCGCCAGCAGCCAAGAACCGGGGGACAGCTCCTACAATGAGCAGTTCTTC
once	.	TRBJ1-1	TRBV2	CASAVGAGEAFF	TGTGCCAGCGCAGTGGGCGCGGGTGAAGCTTTCTTT
few	.	TRBJ1-2	TRBV2	CASSVWGGEGYGYTF	TGTGCCAGCAGTGTTTGGGGAGGTGAGGGGTATGGCTACACCTTC
.	.	TRBJ1-2	TRBV7-2	CASSLEAVNYGYTF	TGTGCCAGCAGCTTAGAGGCGGTGAACTATGGCTACACCTTC
.	TRBD2	TRBJ2-7	TRBV29-1	CSVELAETYEQYF	TGCAGCGTTGAGCTAGCGGAGACCTACGAGCAGTACTTC
.	TRBD2	TRBJ2-5	TRBV7-9	CASSSKAGIVTQYF	TGTGCCAGCAGCTCAAAAGCGGGGATCGTGACCCAGTACTTC
.	TRBD2	TRBJ2-1	TRBV11-3	CASSSPTSGSNEQFF	TGTGCCAGCAGCTCCCCGACTAGCGGGAGCAATGAGCAGTTCTTC
.	.	TRBJ2-7	TRBV29-1	CSVEIGARRYEQYF	TGCAGCGTTGAAATCGGGGCCAGACGATACGAGCAGTACTTC
.	.	TRBJ1-5	TRBV27	CASSYQGTGNQPQHF	TGTGCCAGCAGTTATCAGGGCACGGGCAATCAGCCCCAGCATTTT
few	TRBD2	TRBJ2-1	TRBV9	CASRILLNQRGLSYNEQFF	TGTGCCAGCAGAATACTCTTAAACCAGCGGGGTCTCTCCTACAATGAGCAGTTCTTC
.	TRBD2	TRBJ2-2	TRBV6-5	CASSPSGSYTGELFF	TGTGCCAGCAGTCCCAGCGGGAGTTACACCGGGGAGCTGTTTTTT
.	.	TRBJ1-2	TRBV27	CASSLSQGYGYTF	TGTGCCAGCAGTTTATCCCAGGGGTATGGCTACACCTTC
few	TRBD1	TRBJ2-7	TRBV5-4	CASSGGDRGPNEQYF	TGTGCCAGCAGCGGAGGGGACAGGGGGCCGAACGAGCAGTACTTC
.	TRBD1	TRBJ1-2	TRBV7-8	CASSLAGTGDLYGYTF	TGTGCCAGCAGCTTAGCGGGGACAGGTGACCTCTATGGCTACACCTTC
.	.	TRBJ2-3	TRBV29-1	CSVDFGTDTQYF	TGCAGCGTTGATTTTGGCACAGATACGCAGTATTTT
.	TRBD1	TRBJ1-2	TRBV7-9	CASSLPPGTGGVSGYTF	TGTGCCAGCAGCCTCCCCCCCGGGACAGGGGGCGTGAGTGGCTACACCTTC
.	.	TRBJ1-2	TRBV4-1	CASSAIGRKNTF	TGCGCCAGCAGCGCGATCGGGCGTAAGAACACCTTC
.	TRBD2	TRBJ2-1	TRBV7-8	CASSSLAGYNEQFF	TGTGCCAGCAGCTCACTAGCGGGGTACAATGAGCAGTTCTTC
.	.	TRBJ2-1	TRBV27	CASSSEGPREQFF	TGTGCCAGCAGTTCTGAGGGGCCTAGGGAGCAGTTCTTC
.	.	TRBJ1-3	TRBV11-2	CASSPSNSDRRKGGNTIYF	TGTGCCAGCAGTCCCTCGAATTCCGACAGGCGCAAAGGTGGAAACACCATATATTTT
.	.	TRBJ2-3	TRBV11-3	CASSLGGGSGTDTQYF	TGTGCCAGCAGCTTAGGAGGGGGGTCGGGCACAGATACGCAGTATTTT
.	.	TRBJ1-4	TRBV6-6	CASSSALYNKLFF	TGTGCCAGCAGTTCAGCCTTGTATAATAAACTGTTTTTT
.	.	TRBJ1-1	TRBV27	CASSSPARTTEAFF	TGTGCCAGCAGTTCGCCCGCTCGGACCACTGAAGCTTTCTTT
.	.	TRBJ2-7	TRBV15	CATSRVVGQTNEQYF	TGTGCCACCAGCAGAGTAGTAGGACAGACGAACGAGCAGTACTTC
.	TRBD2	TRBJ2-5	TRBV5-8	CASSLNLASGLQETQYF	TGTGCCAGCAGCTTGAATCTGGCTAGCGGCCTCCAAGAGACTCAGTACTTC
.	.	TRBJ2-1	TRBV14	CASSQVGGLAINEQFF	TGTGCCAGCAGCCAAGTGGGAGGCCTAGCAATCAATGAGCAGTTCTTC
few	TRBD2	TRBJ2-7	TRBV15	CATSTPSGGEQYF	TGTGCCACCAGCACCCCAAGCGGGGGCGAGCAGTACTTC
.	TRBD1	TRBJ1-4	TRBV7-9	CASSRDVTGGAEKLFF	TGTGCCAGCAGCCGAGACGTTACAGGGGGTGCTGAAAAACTGTTTTTT
.	.	TRBJ2-5	TRBV19	CASSIDPETQYF	TGTGCCAGTAGTATAGATCCGGAGACCCAGTACTTC
.	.	TRBJ2-7	TRBV10-3	CAISRDGLGDEQYF	TGTGCCATCAGTCGGGACGGTTTGGGGGACGAGCAGTACTTC
.	.	TRBJ1-1	TRBV19	CASKLGAGTEAFF	TGTGCCAGTAAGTTGGGCGCGGGGACTGAAGCTTTCTTT
.	.	TRBJ2-1	TRBV27	CASSLTTGSSYNEQFF	TGTGCCAGCAGTTTAACCACAGGGAGCTCCTACAATGAGCAGTTCTTC
.	.	TRBJ2-7	TRBV5-1	CASSLARPDEQYF	TGCGCCAGCAGCTTGGCTCGACCTGACGAGCAGTACTTC
.	.	TRBJ2-5	TRBV5-5	CASSFKQGFQETQYF	TGTGCCAGCAGCTTTAAACAGGGCTTCCAAGAGACCCAGTACTTC
few	.	TRBJ1-6	TRBV13	CASSLGPGEGNSPLHF	TGTGCCAGCAGCTTAGGGCCAGGGGAAGGGAATTCACCCCTCCACTTT